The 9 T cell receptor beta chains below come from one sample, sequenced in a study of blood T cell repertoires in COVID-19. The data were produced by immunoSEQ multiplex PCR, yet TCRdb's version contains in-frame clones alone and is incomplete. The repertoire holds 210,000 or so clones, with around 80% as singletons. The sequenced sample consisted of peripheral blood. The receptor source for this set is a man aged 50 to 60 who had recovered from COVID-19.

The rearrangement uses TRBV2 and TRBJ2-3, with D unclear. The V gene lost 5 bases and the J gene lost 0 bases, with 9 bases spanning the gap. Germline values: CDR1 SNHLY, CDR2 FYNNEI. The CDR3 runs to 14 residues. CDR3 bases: TGTGCCAGCAGTAGCGAGACTAGCACAGATACGCAGTATTTT. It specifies CASSSETSTDTQYF.

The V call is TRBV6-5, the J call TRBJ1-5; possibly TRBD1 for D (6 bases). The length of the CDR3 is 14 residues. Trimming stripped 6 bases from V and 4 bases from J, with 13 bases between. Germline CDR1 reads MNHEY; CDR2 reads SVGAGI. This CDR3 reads CASRDSGVNQPQHF. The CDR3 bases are TGTGCCAGCAGGGACTCAGGGGTAAATCAGCCCCAGCATTTT.

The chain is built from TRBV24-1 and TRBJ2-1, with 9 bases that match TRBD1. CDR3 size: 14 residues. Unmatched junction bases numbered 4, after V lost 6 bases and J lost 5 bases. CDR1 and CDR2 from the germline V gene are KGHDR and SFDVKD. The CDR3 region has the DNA TGTGCCACCAGTAGGGACAGGGCGAACAATGAGCAGTTCTTC. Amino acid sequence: CATSRDRANNEQFF.

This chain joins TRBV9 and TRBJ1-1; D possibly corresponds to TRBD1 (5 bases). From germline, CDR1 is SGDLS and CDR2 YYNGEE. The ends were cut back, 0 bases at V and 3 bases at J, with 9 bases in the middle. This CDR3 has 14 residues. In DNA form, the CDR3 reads TGTGCCAGCAGCGTAGCGGGGGACCACACTGAAGCTTTCTTT. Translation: CASSVAGDHTEAFF.

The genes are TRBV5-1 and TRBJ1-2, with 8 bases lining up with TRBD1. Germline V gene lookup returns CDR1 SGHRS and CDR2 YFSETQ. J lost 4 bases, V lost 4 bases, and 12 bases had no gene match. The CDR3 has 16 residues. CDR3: CASSSQGAWDLYGYTF. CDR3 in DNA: TGCGCCAGCAGCAGCCAGGGGGCGTGGGACCTCTATGGCTACACCTTC. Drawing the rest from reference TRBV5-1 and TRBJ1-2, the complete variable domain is KAGVTQTPRYLIKTRGQQVTLSCSPISGHRSVSWYQQTPGQGLQFLFEYFSETQRNKGNFPGRFSGRQFSNSRSEMNVSTLELGDSALYLCASSSQGAWDLYGYTFGSGTRLTVV.

The CDR3 loop reads CASTTGSNTGELFF. In nucleotides, the CDR3 is TGTGCCAGCACCACAGGGTCGAACACCGGGGAGCTGTTTTTT. The chain links TRBV7-9 to TRBJ2-2, with TRBD1 as a possible D gene (6 bases). This CDR3 region has 14 residues. Germline CDR1 is SEHNR and CDR2 is FQNEAQ (reference sequence). The germline V and J ends were trimmed by 7 bases and 0 bases, with 9 bases remaining between them.

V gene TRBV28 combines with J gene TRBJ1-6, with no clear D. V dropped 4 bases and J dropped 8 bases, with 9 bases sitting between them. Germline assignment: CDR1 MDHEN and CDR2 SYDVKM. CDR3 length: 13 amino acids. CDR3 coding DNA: TGTGCCAGCAGTTCCTCGTTTTATTCACCCCTCCACTTT. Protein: CASSSSFYSPLHF. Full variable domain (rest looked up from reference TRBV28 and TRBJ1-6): DVKVTQSSRYLVKRTGEKVFLECVQDMDHENMFWYRQDPGLGLRLIYFSYDVKMKEKGDIPEGYSVSREKKERFSLILESASTNQTSMYLCASSSSFYSPLHFGNGTRLTVT.

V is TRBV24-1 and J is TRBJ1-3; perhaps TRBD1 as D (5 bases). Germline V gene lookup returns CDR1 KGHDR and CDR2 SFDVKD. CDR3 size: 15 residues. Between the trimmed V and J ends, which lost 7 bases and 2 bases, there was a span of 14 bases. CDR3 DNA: TGTGCCACCAGACCCCCGCACAGGACTGGAAACACCATATATTTT. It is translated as CATRPPHRTGNTIYF.

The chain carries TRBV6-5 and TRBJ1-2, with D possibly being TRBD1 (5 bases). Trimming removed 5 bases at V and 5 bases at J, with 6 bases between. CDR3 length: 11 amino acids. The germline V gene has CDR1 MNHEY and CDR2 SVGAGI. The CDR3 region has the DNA TGTGCCAGCAGTCCAGGGTATGGCTACACCTTC. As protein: CASSPGYGYTF.